This T cell receptor beta chain is from a study of T-cell reconstitution after alpha-beta-depleted transplantation in children. Germline loops: CDR1 MGHRA, CDR2 YSYEKL. The CDR3 loop spans 15 amino acids. V was pared by 0 bases and J by 1 base, with 9 bases between. It was with unique molecular identifiers that the TCRbeta library was prepared. MiXCR was run by TCRdb on the PCR reads, yielding one entry per CDR3 protein. Among around 450,000 distinct CDR3 sequences listed, about 11% were seen once. Findings and caveats of the study: Some patients' high day-60 TCRbeta diversity was traced to surviving recipient T cells and thymic progenitors. Where alpha-beta T cells came from about two months after transplant was reportedly several hundred expanded graft clones.

Details on this clonotype: Its antigen is still unknown.

This chain links TRBV4-1 with TRBJ2-5, with a tentative D call TRBD2 (5 bases). The source material was PBMCs, sampled before TCRalphabeta/CD19-depleted stem cell transplant. The sequence derives from a child aged 2-15 years with inherited bone marrow failure, due to receive a stem cell transplant. CDR3: CASSQDGRFQETQYF. The CDR3 DNA reads as TGCGCCAGCAGCCAAGATGGGAGATTCCAAGAGACCCAGTACTTC.